Each of the 19 T cell receptor beta chains below was sequenced from the same sample in a study of T cells in Graves' hyperthyroidism and ophthalmopathy (dated by TCRdb to the late 2010s). Receptor libraries were prepared by multiplex PCR. Sequencing was performed on an Illumina HiSeq 2000. TCR beta CDR3 regions were amplified from RNA transcripts. The first round of RT-PCR for the TCR CDR3 was performed with the HTBI primer set and the Qiagen OneStep RT-PCR kit. Using fastp trimming at Q25 and MiXCR clonotype assembly, TCRdb reanalyzed the public sequencing data and kept in-frame beta chains. CDR3 protein duplicates are merged, each entry listing the most common genes and DNA. This sample is represented by some 250,000 distinct CDR3 sequences; approximately 15% of them were singletons. Roughly 14% of the sample belongs to the ten largest clones. Sample: blood. The receptors stem from a woman aged 40 to 55 with Graves' hyperthyroidism that later progressed to Graves' ophthalmopathy.

This clonotype was found many times. The chain combines TRBV12-5 with TRBJ2-1, with D maybe TRBD1 (5 bases). There are 15 residues in the CDR3. V lost 2 bases to trimming and J lost 4 bases, with 12 bases between them. Germline V lookup: CDR1 LGHNT, CDR2 FRNRAP. CDR3 sequence (DNA): TGTGCTAGTGGTTTGCAGGGATCTTTGTACAATGAGCAGTTCTTC. Translated: CASGLQGSLYNEQFF.

This clonotype was seen ten or more times. The chain couples TRBV28 to TRBJ1-3; D not resolved. The ends were cut back, 8 bases at V and 1 base at J, with 0 bases in the middle. The CDR3 length is 10 residues. Germline V gene data show CDR1 as MDHEN and CDR2 as SYDVKM. CDR3 DNA: TGTGCCAGCTCTGGAAACACCATATATTTT. It translates to CASSGNTIYF. Supplemented by reference TRBV28 and TRBJ1-3, the full variable domain reads DVKVTQSSRYLVKRTGEKVFLECVQDMDHENMFWYRQDPGLGLRLIYFSYDVKMKEKGDIPEGYSVSREKKERFSLILESASTNQTSMYLCASSGNTIYFGEGSWLTVV.

This clonotype was counted many times. The rearrangement uses TRBV7-8 and TRBJ2-5; D possibly matches TRBD1 or TRBD2 (5 bases each). This CDR3 contains 17 residues. The germline gives CDR1 SGHVS, CDR2 FQNEAQ. With 5 bases removed from V and 5 bases from J, the gap between germline ends came to 24 bases. The CDR3 loop is CASSASGPGYQMETQYF. The CDR3 region has the DNA TGTGCCAGCAGCGCCTCGGGACCGGGATATCAAATGGAGACCCAGTACTTC.

This clonotype was counted between two and nine times. CDR3 nucleotide sequence: TGTGCCAGCAGCCGGGACAACTCCTATGGCTACACCTTC. Protein product: CASSRDNSYGYTF. The rearrangement links TRBV6-2 or TRBV6-3 to TRBJ1-2, with a possible D match to TRBD1 (6 bases). The germline gives CDR1 MNHEY, CDR2 SVGEGT. The CDR3 sequence is 13 residues long. Trimming cost V 6 bases and J 4 bases, with 12 bases left between them.

This clonotype was observed at least ten times. The CDR3 bases are TGCAGTGCTAGTTTAGGCAGGGCGGATTCACCCCTCCACTTT. Translating gives CSASLGRADSPLHF. This sequence joins TRBV20-1 and TRBJ1-6, with TRBD1 as a possible D gene (5 bases). CDR3 length: 14 amino acids. The ends were cut back, 3 bases at V and 8 bases at J, with 14 bases in the middle. Germline V gene data show CDR1 as DFQATT and CDR2 as SNEGSKA (reference sequence).

This clonotype was recorded a few times. Mismatch with germline at one junction end may stem from a read error. V and J are TRBV5-4 and TRBJ2-5; 8 bases map to TRBD2. Germline CDR1 is SGHNT and CDR2 is YYREEE (reference sequence). The CDR3 runs 14 residues. As DNA, the CDR3 is TGTGCCAGCAGATTGGGACTAGACCAAGAGACCCAGTACTTC. It codes for CASRLGLDQETQYF. The whole variable domain, remainder taken from reference TRBV5-4 and TRBJ2-5, is ETGVTQSPTHLIKTRGQQVTLRCSSQSGHNTVSWYQQALGQGPQFIFQYYREEENGRGNFPPRFSGLQFPNYSSELNVNALELDDSALYLCASRLGLDQETQYFGPGTRLLVL.

This clonotype was picked up many times. The CDR3 loop reads CASSLGQGSGELFF. The CDR3, as DNA: TGTGCCAGCAGCTTGGGACAGGGTTCCGGGGAGCTGTTTTTT. This chain connects TRBV5-6 to TRBJ2-2; 7 nucleotides agree with TRBD1. The length of the CDR3 is 14 residues. After removal of 0 bases from V and 6 bases from J, the junction contained 2 bases not matched to a gene. The germline CDR1 and CDR2 sequences are SGHDT and YYEEEE. Supplemented by reference TRBV5-6 and TRBJ2-2, the full variable domain reads DAGVTQSPTHLIKTRGQQVTLRCSPKSGHDTVSWYQQALGQGPQFIFQYYEEEERQRGNFPDRFSGHQFPNYSSELNVNALLLGDSALYLCASSLGQGSGELFFGEGSRLTVL.

This clonotype was counted ten times or more. This chain joins TRBV20-1 and TRBJ2-1, with 9 bases fitting TRBD2. V shed 3 bases and J 6 bases; nucleotides not matched to a gene: 6. The CDR3 loop spans 14 amino acids. Germline values: CDR1 DFQATT, CDR2 SNEGSKA (reference sequence). CDR3 in DNA: TGCAGTGCTAGTAGCGGGAGACGCCCCAATGAGCAGTTCTTC. It specifies CSASSGRRPNEQFF.

Turning to this clonotype: A much larger clone differs from this one at a single base, so this may be a read error. The chain uses TRBV27 and TRBJ1-2; a weak D match, TRBD1 (6 bases). The CDR3 loop spans 13 amino acids. Germline lookup yields CDR1 MNHEY and CDR2 SMNVEV (reference sequence). The CDR3 sequence: CASSLKGGYGHTF. The CDR3 bases are TGTGCCAGCAGTTTAAAGGGGGGCTATGGCCACACCTTC.

This clonotype came up many times. V gene TRBV28 combines with J gene TRBJ1-4; maybe TRBD1 (6 bases). CDR1 and CDR2 (germline): MDHEN, SYDVKM. The CDR3 contains 16 residues. V lost 4 bases and J lost 5, with 17 bases in between. CDR3 loop: CASSSAVTGVNEKLFF. CDR3 nucleotides: TGTGCCAGCAGTTCAGCGGTGACAGGCGTCAATGAAAAACTGTTTTTT.

This clonotype appeared a few times. This sequence joins TRBV5-6 and TRBJ2-4; D possibly corresponds to TRBD1 (6 bases). The CDR3 sequence is 12 residues long. Germline CDR1 reads SGHDT; CDR2 reads YYEEEE. The ends were cut back, 2 bases at V and 7 bases at J, with 7 bases in the middle. The CDR3 DNA follows: TGTGCCAGCAGCTTAACAGGGAACATTCAGTACTTC. Its protein is CASSLTGNIQYF. The complete variable domain, with remaining parts taken from reference TRBV5-6 and TRBJ2-4, reads DAGVTQSPTHLIKTRGQQVTLRCSPKSGHDTVSWYQQALGQGPQFIFQYYEEEERQRGNFPDRFSGHQFPNYSSELNVNALLLGDSALYLCASSLTGNIQYFGAGTRLSVL.

The chain has TRBV2 and TRBJ1-6; the match to TRBD1 covers 8 bases. The CDR3 spans 15 residues. J was trimmed by 10 bases and V by 7 bases; bases with no gene match: 12. The germline CDR1 and CDR2 sequences are SNHLY and FYNNEI. The CDR3 protein is CASTTDTGGYSPLHF. Written as DNA, the CDR3 is TGTGCCAGCACAACGGACACAGGGGGATACTCACCCCTCCACTTT.

This clonotype occurred a few times. The chain joins TRBV29-1 to TRBJ2-1; no clear D. The germline gives CDR1 SQVTM, CDR2 ANQGSEA. The CDR3 is 8 residues long. V gave up 7 bases and J gave up 12 bases, with 7 bases separating them. The CDR3 DNA reads TGCAGCGAGGATGGGCAGTTCTTC. Its protein is CSEDGQFF.

This clonotype has at least ten counts. V is TRBV10-1 and J is TRBJ1-1; TRBD1 matches at 10 bases. The CDR3 is made up of 15 amino acids. The germline V gene has CDR1 WNHNN and CDR2 SYGVQD (reference sequence). Trimming removed 5 bases from V and 0 bases from J; junction bases left unmatched: 3. CDR3 nucleotide sequence: TGCGCCAGCAGTCCGGGGACAGGGGTGAACACTGAAGCTTTCTTT. Amino acids: CASSPGTGVNTEAFF.

There are a few counts of this clonotype. The chain couples TRBV6-2 or TRBV6-3 to TRBJ1-2, with D tentatively TRBD1 (6 bases). The CDR3 length is 16 residues. Looked up from germline, CDR1 is MNHEY and CDR2 is SVGEGT. Trimming left V 2 bases short and J 6 bases short, with 19 bases between. The CDR3 nucleotides are TGTGCCAGCAGTTACACCGATGAGGGGACACGGCATGGCTACACCTTC. Translation: CASSYTDEGTRHGYTF.

V and J are TRBV6-9 and TRBJ1-1; no firm D call. The V gene's germline CDR1 is MNHGY and CDR2 SVAAGI. The CDR3 consists of 13 residues. Trimming removed 3 bases from V and 1 base from J, with 6 bases in between. The CDR3 spells CASSYLSNTEAFF. The CDR3 DNA sequence: TGTGCCAGCAGTTACTTATCGAACACTGAAGCTTTCTTT.

The chain links TRBV4-1 to TRBJ2-2; no clear D. V was clipped by 3 bases and J by 4 bases, with 6 bases between them. Per germline, CDR1 MGHRA and CDR2 YSYEKL. The CDR3 runs to 13 residues. The DNA of the CDR3 is TGCGCCAGCAGCCAGACACTCACCGGGGAGCTGTTTTTT. This encodes CASSQTLTGELFF.

V usage is TRBV10-3 and J usage is TRBJ2-7; D is uncertain. The CDR3 has 12 amino acids. Germline CDR1 reads ENHRY; CDR2 reads SYGVKD. The V end lost 8 bases, the J end lost 5 bases, and 13 bases lay between the germline ends. CDR3 residues: CAIGWDSHEQYF. The CDR3, as DNA: TGTGCCATCGGCTGGGATTCCCACGAGCAGTACTTC.

The rearrangement joins TRBV7-2 to TRBJ2-7; 9 bases are shared with TRBD2. The CDR3 contains 14 residues. Losses at the gene ends were 8 bases for V and 12 bases for J; bases not matched to a gene: 17. Germline values: CDR1 SGHTA, CDR2 FQGNSA. DNA for the CDR3: TGTGCCAGCTCTCCTCGGACGGCGGGAGGGCCGCCGTACTTC. Protein product: CASSPRTAGGPPYF.